This entry concerns a single T cell receptor beta chain. Sequencing used immunoSEQ multiplex PCR; TCRdb keeps in-frame clones, though not all of them. The table includes 150,000 to 200,000 clones, roughly 84% detected once. This CDR3 has 13 amino acids. Germline V gene lookup returns CDR1 MNHEY and CDR2 SVGAGI. V gave up 6 bases and J gave up 4 bases; unmatched junction bases: 4. This entry belongs to a study of blood T cell repertoires in COVID-19. Study-level information: Researchers got acute and convalescent COVID-19 samples from the United States, Italy and Spain.

This receptor was identified in a human donor with acute or convalescent COVID-19. The donor label of this sample is uncertain. Sequencing input: peripheral blood. The rearrangement uses TRBV6-5 and TRBJ2-7; TRBD1 matches at 9 bases. CDR3 amino acids: CASRLTGGYEQYF. The CDR3 DNA reads as TGTGCCAGCAGGTTGACAGGGGGGTACGAGCAGTACTTC.